This TCR beta chain was retrieved from a study of T cells after yellow fever vaccination. In the study overall: Low-cell-number fractions were prepared with SMART-Seq v4 Ultra Low Input. Whole-study results and caveats: Though it reached lower strength, the secondary response hit its peak faster, day 5 versus 15. Overall, a small share of clonotypes was seen in both CD4 and CD8 compartments.

A word on this clonotype: Its antigen is unknown.

Germline CDR1 DFQATT, CDR2 SNEGSKA (reference sequence). This CDR3 spans 14 amino acids. Between the trimmed V and J ends, which lost 3 bases and 6 bases, there was a span of 15 bases. Each CDR3 protein is one row after TCRdb ran MiXCR on the 5' RACE reads. The profile shows around 340,000 distinct CDR3 sequences, roughly an eighth of them singletons. The sequence came from a man between 18 and 35 years old who received the YFV17D yellow fever vaccine. The source was CD4+ T cells sorted from PBMCs, collected 15 days after the yellow fever booster vaccination. V is TRBV20-1 and J is TRBJ1-5; the D is unclear. The CDR3 DNA reads as TGCAGTGCTAGGGGCCCGGAGAGGAGTCAGCCCCAGCATTTT. This codes for CSARGPERSQPQHF.